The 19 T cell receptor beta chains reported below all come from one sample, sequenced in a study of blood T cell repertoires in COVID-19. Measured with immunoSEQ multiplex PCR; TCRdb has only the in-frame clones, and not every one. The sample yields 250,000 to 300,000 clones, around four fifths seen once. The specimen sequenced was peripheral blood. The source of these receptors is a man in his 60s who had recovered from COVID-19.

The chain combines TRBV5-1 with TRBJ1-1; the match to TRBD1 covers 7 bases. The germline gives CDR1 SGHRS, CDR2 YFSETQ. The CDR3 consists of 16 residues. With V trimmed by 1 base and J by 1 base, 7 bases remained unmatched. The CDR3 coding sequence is TGCGCCAGCAGCTTGATAACAGGGGCCGGGAACACTGAAGCTTTCTTT. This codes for CASSLITGAGNTEAFF.

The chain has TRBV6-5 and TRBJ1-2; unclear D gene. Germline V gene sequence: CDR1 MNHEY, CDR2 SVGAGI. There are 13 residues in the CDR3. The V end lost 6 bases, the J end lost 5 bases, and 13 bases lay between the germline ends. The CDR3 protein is CASSPDILYGYTF. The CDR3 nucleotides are TGTGCCAGCAGCCCAGATATCCTTTATGGCTACACCTTC.

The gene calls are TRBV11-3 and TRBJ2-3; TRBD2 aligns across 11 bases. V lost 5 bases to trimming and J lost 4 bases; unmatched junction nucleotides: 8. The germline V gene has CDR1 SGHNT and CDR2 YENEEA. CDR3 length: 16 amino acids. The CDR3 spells CASSGGLAGGADTQYF. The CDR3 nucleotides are TGTGCCAGCAGCGGAGGGCTAGCGGGGGGCGCAGATACGCAGTATTTT.

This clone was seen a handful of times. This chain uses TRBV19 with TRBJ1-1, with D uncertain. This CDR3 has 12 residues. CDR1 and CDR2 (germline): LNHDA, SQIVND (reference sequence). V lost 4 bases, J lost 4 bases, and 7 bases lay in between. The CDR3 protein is CASSNSLTEAFF. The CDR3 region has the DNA TGTGCCAGTAGTAATAGCCTCACTGAAGCTTTCTTT.

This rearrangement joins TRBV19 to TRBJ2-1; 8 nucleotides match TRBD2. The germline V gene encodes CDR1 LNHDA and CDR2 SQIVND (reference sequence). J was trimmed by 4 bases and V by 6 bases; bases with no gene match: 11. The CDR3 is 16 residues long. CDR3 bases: TGTGCCAGTAGCCCAATTCGGCCGGGAGGGTACAATGAGCAGTTCTTC. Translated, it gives CASSPIRPGGYNEQFF.

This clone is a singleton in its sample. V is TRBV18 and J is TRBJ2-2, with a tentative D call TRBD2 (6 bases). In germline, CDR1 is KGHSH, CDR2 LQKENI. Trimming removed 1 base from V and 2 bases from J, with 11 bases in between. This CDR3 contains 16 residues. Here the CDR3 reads CASSPLPGVNTGELFF. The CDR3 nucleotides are TGTGCCAGCTCACCACTTCCGGGAGTAAACACCGGGGAGCTGTTTTTT.

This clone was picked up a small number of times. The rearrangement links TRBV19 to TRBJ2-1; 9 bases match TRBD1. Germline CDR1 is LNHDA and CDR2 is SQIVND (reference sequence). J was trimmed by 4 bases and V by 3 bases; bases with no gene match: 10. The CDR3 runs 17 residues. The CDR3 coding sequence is TGTGCCAGTAGTATGCCCAACAGGGGGCAGATATACAATGAGCAGTTCTTC. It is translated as CASSMPNRGQIYNEQFF.

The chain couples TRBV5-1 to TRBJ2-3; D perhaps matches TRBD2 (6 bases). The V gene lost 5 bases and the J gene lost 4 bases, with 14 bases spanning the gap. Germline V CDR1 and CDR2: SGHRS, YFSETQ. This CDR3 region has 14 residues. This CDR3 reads CASSTAPGADTQYF. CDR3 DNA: TGCGCCAGCAGTACAGCCCCGGGGGCAGATACGCAGTATTTT. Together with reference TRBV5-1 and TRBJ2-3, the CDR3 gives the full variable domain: KAGVTQTPRYLIKTRGQQVTLSCSPISGHRSVSWYQQTPGQGLQFLFEYFSETQRNKGNFPGRFSGRQFSNSRSEMNVSTLELGDSALYLCASSTAPGADTQYFGPGTRLTVL.

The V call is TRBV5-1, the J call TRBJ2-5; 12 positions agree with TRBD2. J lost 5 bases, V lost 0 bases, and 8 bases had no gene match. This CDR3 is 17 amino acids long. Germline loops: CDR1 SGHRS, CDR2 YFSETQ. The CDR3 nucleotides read TGCGCCAGCAGCTTGGCGCTAGCGGGAGGGCGGTTGGAGACCCAGTACTTC. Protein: CASSLALAGGRLETQYF.

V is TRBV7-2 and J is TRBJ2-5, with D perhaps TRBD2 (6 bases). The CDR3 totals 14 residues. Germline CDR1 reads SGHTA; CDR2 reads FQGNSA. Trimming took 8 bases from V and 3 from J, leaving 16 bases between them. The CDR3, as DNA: TGTGCCAGCTCAGCTTATGGCGGGAAAGAGACCCAGTACTTC. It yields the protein CASSAYGGKETQYF.

The CDR3 spells CASSLTIGGGGTDTQYF. CDR3 sequence (DNA): TGTGCCAGCAGTCTAACAATTGGGGGAGGGGGAACAGATACGCAGTATTTT. The chain carries TRBV28 and TRBJ2-3, with a possible D match to TRBD2 (7 bases). This CDR3 has 17 amino acids. In germline, CDR1 is MDHEN, CDR2 SYDVKM. Trimming removed 5 bases at V and 3 bases at J, with 21 bases between.

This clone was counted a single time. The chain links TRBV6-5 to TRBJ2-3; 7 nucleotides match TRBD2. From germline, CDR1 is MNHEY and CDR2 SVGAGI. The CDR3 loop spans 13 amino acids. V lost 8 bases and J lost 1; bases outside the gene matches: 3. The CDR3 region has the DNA TGTGCCAGCCGGGGGGATGGCACAGATACGCAGTATTTT. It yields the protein CASRGDGTDTQYF.

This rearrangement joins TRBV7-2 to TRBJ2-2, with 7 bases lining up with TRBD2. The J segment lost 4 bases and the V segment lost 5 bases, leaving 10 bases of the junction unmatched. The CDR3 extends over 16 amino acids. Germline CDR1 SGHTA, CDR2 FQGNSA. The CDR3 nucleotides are TGTGCCAGCAGCCCCCCAGGCAGGGAGGGCACCGGGGAGCTGTTTTTT. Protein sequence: CASSPPGREGTGELFF. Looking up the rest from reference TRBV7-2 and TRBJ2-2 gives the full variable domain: GAGVSQSPSNKVTEKGKDVELRCDPISGHTALYWYRQSLGQGLEFLIYFQGNSAPDKSGLPSDRFSAERTGGSVSTLTIQRTQQEDSAVYLCASSPPGREGTGELFFGEGSRLTVL.

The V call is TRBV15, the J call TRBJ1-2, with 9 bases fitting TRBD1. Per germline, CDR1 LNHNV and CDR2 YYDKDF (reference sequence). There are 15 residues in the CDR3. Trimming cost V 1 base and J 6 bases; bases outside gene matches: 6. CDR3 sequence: CATSRVGDRADGYTF. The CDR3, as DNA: TGTGCCACCAGCAGAGTCGGGGACAGGGCGGATGGCTACACCTTC.

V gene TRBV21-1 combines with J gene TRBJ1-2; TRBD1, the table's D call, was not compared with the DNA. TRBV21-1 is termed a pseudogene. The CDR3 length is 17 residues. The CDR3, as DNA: TGTGCCAGCAGCAAAGCGCCACGGGACAGGGCCAACTATGGCTACACCTTC. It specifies CASSKAPRDRANYGYTF.

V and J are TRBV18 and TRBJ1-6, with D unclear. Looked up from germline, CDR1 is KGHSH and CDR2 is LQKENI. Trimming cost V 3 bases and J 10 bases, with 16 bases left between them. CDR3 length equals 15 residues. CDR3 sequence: CASSPNRVGWSPLHF. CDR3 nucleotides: TGTGCCAGCTCACCCAACCGGGTAGGTTGGTCACCCCTCCACTTT.

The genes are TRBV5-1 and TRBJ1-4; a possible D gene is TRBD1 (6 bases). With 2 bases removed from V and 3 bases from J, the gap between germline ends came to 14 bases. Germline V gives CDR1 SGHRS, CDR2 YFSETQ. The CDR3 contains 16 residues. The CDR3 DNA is TGCGCCAGCAGCTTCTTAATGGGGGCGTCTAATGAAAAACTGTTTTTT. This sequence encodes CASSFLMGASNEKLFF.

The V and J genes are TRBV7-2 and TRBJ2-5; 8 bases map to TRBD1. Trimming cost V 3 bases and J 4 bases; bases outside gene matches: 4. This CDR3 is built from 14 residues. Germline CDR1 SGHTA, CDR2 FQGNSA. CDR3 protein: CASSLNRGRETQYF. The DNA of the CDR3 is TGTGCCAGCAGCTTGAACAGGGGGAGAGAGACCCAGTACTTC.

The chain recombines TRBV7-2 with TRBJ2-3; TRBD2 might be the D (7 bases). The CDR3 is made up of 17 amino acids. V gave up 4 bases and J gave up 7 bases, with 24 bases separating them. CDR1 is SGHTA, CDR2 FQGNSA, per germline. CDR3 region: CASSSAFGGGLINTQYF. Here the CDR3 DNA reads TGTGCCAGCAGCTCAGCCTTTGGGGGGGGGCTTATTAATACGCAGTATTTT.